A selection of T cell receptor beta chains follows, all from one sample in a study of HIV-infected patients and healthy controls. TCRdb analysed the 5' RACE reads with MiXCR anew, one entry per CDR3 protein. The sample records 13,000 or so distinct CDR3 sequences, about 11% being singletons. The sequencing input was blood. These receptors all stem from an adult in good health. The CDR3 runs from the conserved cysteine through the conserved F or W. The order of the fields is J gene, V gene, D gene, clone size, CDR3 protein, CDR3 DNA. The D gene is left open where the match is weak. Clone sizes are given selectively: once, few, many, or a class where the clone is expanded.

j_gene: TRBJ2-2
v_gene: TRBV5-4
d_gene: TRBD2
abundance: many
CDR3aa: CASSLGTKNTGELFF
CDR3nt: TGTGCCAGCAGCTTAGGGACTAAAAACACCGGGGAGCTGTTTTTT

j_gene: TRBJ2-7
v_gene: TRBV7-9
d_gene: TRBD2
abundance: medium-sized
CDR3aa: CASSLTSGSAYEQYF
CDR3nt: TGTGCCAGCAGCTTGACTAGCGGGAGCGCCTACGAGCAGTACTTC

j_gene: TRBJ2-6
v_gene: TRBV10-3
d_gene: -
abundance: medium-sized
CDR3aa: CAISRVAGANVLTF
CDR3nt: TGTGCCATCAGTCGAGTAGCTGGGGCCAACGTCCTGACTTTC

j_gene: TRBJ1-1
v_gene: TRBV10-2
d_gene: -
abundance: many
CDR3aa: CASSEAWGQNTEAFF
CDR3nt: TGCGCCAGCAGTGAGGCGTGGGGACAGAACACTGAAGCTTTCTTT

j_gene: TRBJ1-5
v_gene: TRBV6-1
d_gene: -
abundance: medium-sized
CDR3aa: CASSPGLYQPQHF
CDR3nt: TGTGCCAGCTCCCCAGGACTTTATCAGCCCCAGCATTTT

j_gene: TRBJ2-1
v_gene: TRBV27
d_gene: -
abundance: -
CDR3aa: CASRVGALGVSYNEQFF
CDR3nt: TGTGCCAGCAGAGTAGGCGCCCTCGGAGTCTCCTACAATGAGCAGTTCTTC

j_gene: TRBJ1-1
v_gene: TRBV25-1
d_gene: TRBD1
abundance: -
CDR3aa: CASSETGQGEAFF
CDR3nt: TGTGCCAGCAGTGAAACGGGACAGGGTGAAGCTTTCTTT

j_gene: TRBJ2-3
v_gene: TRBV7-2
d_gene: -
abundance: few
CDR3aa: CASSPPPGSTDTQYF
CDR3nt: TGTGCCAGCAGCCCGCCCCCGGGGAGCACAGATACGCAGTATTTT

j_gene: TRBJ2-1
v_gene: TRBV19
d_gene: -
abundance: -
CDR3aa: CASSIPRLVEEQFF
CDR3nt: TGTGCCAGTAGTATCCCCCGTTTGGTGGAGGAGCAGTTCTTC

j_gene: TRBJ2-1
v_gene: TRBV29-1
d_gene: TRBD2
abundance: medium-sized
CDR3aa: CSVVNIPGLAGTVGYNEQFF
CDR3nt: TGCAGCGTTGTCAATATTCCGGGACTAGCGGGCACCGTGGGCTACAATGAGCAGTTCTTC

j_gene: TRBJ1-6
v_gene: TRBV20-1
d_gene: -
abundance: many
CDR3aa: CSARAAGNSPLHF
CDR3nt: TGCAGTGCTAGAGCGGCCGGAAATTCACCCCTCCACTTT

j_gene: TRBJ2-6
v_gene: TRBV12-3/TRBV12-4
d_gene: -
abundance: medium-sized
CDR3aa: CASSYRSSGANVLTF
CDR3nt: TGTGCCAGCAGTTACAGAAGCTCTGGGGCCAACGTCCTGACTTTC

j_gene: TRBJ2-2
v_gene: TRBV20-1
d_gene: -
abundance: medium-sized
CDR3aa: CSAPWDTNTGELFF
CDR3nt: TGCAGTGCCCCTTGGGATACGAACACCGGGGAGCTGTTTTTT

j_gene: TRBJ2-5
v_gene: TRBV4-1
d_gene: TRBD2
abundance: few
CDR3aa: CASSFEWRESGGETQYF
CDR3nt: TGCGCCAGCAGTTTCGAGTGGAGGGAATCGGGAGGAGAGACCCAGTACTTC

j_gene: TRBJ1-5
v_gene: TRBV4-1
d_gene: -
abundance: medium-sized
CDR3aa: CASSPIPRQPQHF
CDR3nt: TGCGCCAGCAGCCCCATTCCACGTCAGCCCCAGCATTTT